This entry lists 9 T cell receptor beta chains sequenced from one sample in a study of T cells in women clearing cervical HPV infection. Measured with immunoSEQ multiplex PCR; TCRdb has only the in-frame clones, and not every one. In all, the sample yields 20,000 to 30,000 clones. Sequenced input: blood buffy coat. The receptor source for this set is a woman between 18 and 70 years old with a cervical HPV16 infection that either progressed to CIN3+ or cleared (not recorded which).

Of note for this clone: The read finishes 3 residues shy of the CDR3 end, and the germline J gene is used to complete it. This chain uses TRBV29-1 with TRBJ1-2, with D tentatively TRBD1 (5 bases). CDR1 is SQVTM and CDR2 is ANQGSEA in the germline V gene. Deletions cut 4 bases from V and 4 bases from J, with 19 bases between. CDR3 size: 15 residues. The sequenced CDR3 bases are TGCAGCGTTGGTGGCAGGGCCACTCGTAGCTATGGC. Amino acid sequence: CSVGGRATRSYG. The whole CDR3 protein is CSVGGRATRSYGYTF.

Concerning this clone: The read ends 3 residues early relative to the CDR3; the germline J gene fills the gap. The chain couples TRBV20-1 to TRBJ1-2, with TRBD1 matching 8 bases. The CDR3 is made up of 14 amino acids. V lost 5 bases and J lost 0; bases outside the gene matches: 5. Germline V gene sequence: CDR1 DFQATT, CDR2 SNEGSKA (reference sequence). CDR3 loop: CSAVQGAANYGYTF. Incomplete CDR3 DNA: TGCAGTGCTGTGCAGGGGGCGGCTAACTATGGC.

About this clone: The junction differs from germline at one of its ends, possibly a read error. With the read ending 3 residues before the CDR3 end, the germline J gene is used to fill in that end. The same CDR3 arises from other DNA sequences in this sample as well. The chain couples TRBV19 to TRBJ1-3; D remains unclear. This CDR3 is built from 15 residues. Germline V gene lookup returns CDR1 LNHDA and CDR2 SQIVND (reference sequence). The CDR3 bases that were read are TGTGCCAGTAGTATCTCGGGGAGCTCTGGAAACACA. This encodes CASSISGSSGNT. The complete CDR3 sequence is CASSISGSSGNTIYF.

Worth noting for this clone: The read comes to an end 3 residues before the CDR3 does, leaving the germline J gene to fill in the end. J is TRBJ2-5 and V is TRBV20-1; D unclear. The CDR3 is 11 residues long. The V gene's germline CDR1 is DFQATT and CDR2 SNEGSKA (reference sequence). The CDR3 region is CSARDPVTQYF. Incomplete CDR3 DNA: TGCAGTGCTAGAGATCCGGTAACC.

Regarding this clone: With the read ending 3 residues before the CDR3 end, the germline J gene is used to fill in that end. The genes are TRBV5-1 and TRBJ2-1, with D perhaps matching TRBD1 (5 bases). Trimming cost V 3 bases and J 5 bases, with 9 bases left between them. Germline lookup yields CDR1 SGHRS and CDR2 YFSETQ. This CDR3 is built from 13 residues. The DNA read from the CDR3 is TGCGCCAGCAGCTCCAGGGTAGACAATGAG. Translated, it gives CASSSRVDNE. The whole CDR3 protein reads CASSSRVDNEQFF.

A remark on this clone: The sequence runs out 3 residues before the end of the CDR3; the remainder is reconstructed from the germline J gene. J is TRBJ2-3 and V is TRBV7-6, with D perhaps matching TRBD2 (5 bases). Germline V gene lookup returns CDR1 SGHVS and CDR2 FNYEAQ. V was shortened by 1 base and J by 1 base, with 12 bases between the two germline ends. CDR3 size: 16 residues. CDR3 DNA, as far as it was read: TGTGCCAGCAGCTTAGTAGGCCTTAGCGGCACAGATACG. Protein sequence: CASSLVGLSGTDT. The full CDR3 sequence reads CASSLVGLSGTDTQYF.

A note on this clone: The sequenced fragment ends 3 residues before the CDR3 boundary, so the rest is inferred from the germline J gene. The chain has TRBV6-1 and TRBJ1-2; no reliable D call. CDR1 MNHNS and CDR2 SASEGT come from the germline V gene. This CDR3 has 16 amino acids. CDR3 DNA (partial): TGTGCCAGCAGTAAAGGAGCGGTCAGCTCCTACAATGAC. Its translation: CASSKGAVSSYND. The CDR3 reads in full as CASSKGAVSSYNDYTF.

Notes on this clone: The read ends 3 residues early relative to the CDR3; the germline J gene fills the gap. The rearrangement links TRBV5-5 to TRBJ2-2, with TRBD2 as a possible D gene (5 bases). The CDR3 covers 14 residues. Germline values: CDR1 SGHKS, CDR2 YYEKEE (reference sequence). The sequenced CDR3 bases are TGTGCCAGCAGCTTGAGTCGGGGTAATGAAAAG. Protein product: CASSLSRGNEK. The entire CDR3 reads CASSLSRGNEKLFF. The full variable domain, with the rest looked up from reference TRBV5-5 and TRBJ2-2, is DAGVTQSPTHLIKTRGQQVTLRCSPISGHKSVSWYQQVLGQGPQFIFQYYEKEERGRGNFPDRFSARQFPNYSSELNVNALLLGDSALYLCASSLSRGNEKLFFGEGSRLTVL.

As for this clone: The read ends 3 residues early relative to the CDR3; the germline J gene fills the gap. The V call is TRBV6-4, the J call TRBJ2-1, with TRBD2 matching over 11 bases. The germline gives CDR1 MRHNA, CDR2 SNTAGT. Unmatched junction bases numbered 9, after V lost 8 bases and J lost 6 bases. CDR3 length: 15 residues. CDR3 DNA (partial): TGTGCCAGCTCGGCCCTAGCGGGAGGTGGCAATGAG. It encodes CASSALAGGGNE. In full, the CDR3 is CASSALAGGGNEQFF.